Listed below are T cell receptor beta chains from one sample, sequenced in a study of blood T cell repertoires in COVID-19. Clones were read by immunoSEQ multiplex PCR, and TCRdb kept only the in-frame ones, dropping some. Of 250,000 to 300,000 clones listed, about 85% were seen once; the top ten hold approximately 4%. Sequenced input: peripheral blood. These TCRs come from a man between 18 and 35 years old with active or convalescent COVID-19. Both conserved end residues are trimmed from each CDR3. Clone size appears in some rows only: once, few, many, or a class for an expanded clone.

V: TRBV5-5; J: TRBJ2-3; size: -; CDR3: ASTLWEIRTDTQY
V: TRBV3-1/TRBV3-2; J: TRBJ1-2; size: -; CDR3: ASSQPGQGLYGYT
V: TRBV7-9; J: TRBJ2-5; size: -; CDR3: ASSGTSGPKETQY
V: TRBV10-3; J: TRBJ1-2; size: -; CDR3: AISESERLYTNYGYT
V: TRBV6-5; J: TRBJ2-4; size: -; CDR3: ASSSTGGNIQY
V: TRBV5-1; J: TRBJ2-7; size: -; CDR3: ASSRDYQADEQY
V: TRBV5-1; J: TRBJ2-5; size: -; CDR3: ASSLAGAVETQY
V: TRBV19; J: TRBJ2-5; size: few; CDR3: ASSIGPSQATQY
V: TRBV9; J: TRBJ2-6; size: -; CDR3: ASSATGSGANVLT
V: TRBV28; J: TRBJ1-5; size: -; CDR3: ASSLGGQRNQPQH
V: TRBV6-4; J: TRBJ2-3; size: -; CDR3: ASSERDGGSDTQY
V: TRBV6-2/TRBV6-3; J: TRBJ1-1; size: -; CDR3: ASSYPRGGTEAF
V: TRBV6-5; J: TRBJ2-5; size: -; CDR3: ASISETQY
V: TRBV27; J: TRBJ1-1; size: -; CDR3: ASSSPGIERTEAF
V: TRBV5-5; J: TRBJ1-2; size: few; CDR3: ASSLEGQGVYGYT
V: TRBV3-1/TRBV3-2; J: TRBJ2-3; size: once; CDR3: ASSPGFGLADTDTQY
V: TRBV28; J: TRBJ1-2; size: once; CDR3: ASRREAYGYT
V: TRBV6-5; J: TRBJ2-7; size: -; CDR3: ASRMTSGASYEQY
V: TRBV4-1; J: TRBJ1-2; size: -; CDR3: ASSQDLEYYT
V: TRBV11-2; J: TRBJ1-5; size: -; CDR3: ASSWDRGSPQH
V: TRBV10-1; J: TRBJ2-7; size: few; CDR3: ASSAGTSRTYEQY
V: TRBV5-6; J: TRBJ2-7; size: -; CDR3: ASSFSGAGEQY
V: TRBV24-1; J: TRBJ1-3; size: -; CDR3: ATSPGASGNTIY
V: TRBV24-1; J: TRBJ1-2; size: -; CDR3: ATSDSRVGYT
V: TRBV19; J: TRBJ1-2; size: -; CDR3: ASSMVGSYT
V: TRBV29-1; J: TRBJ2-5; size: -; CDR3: SVSGVAGETQY
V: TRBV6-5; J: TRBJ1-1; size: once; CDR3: ASSYLDTEAF
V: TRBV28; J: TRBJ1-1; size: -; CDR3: ASSRGQLNTEAF
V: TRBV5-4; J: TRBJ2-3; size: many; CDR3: ASSFRGGEDTQY
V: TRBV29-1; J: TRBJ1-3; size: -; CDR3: SFRANSGNTIY
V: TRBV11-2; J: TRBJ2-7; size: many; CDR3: ASSLGQKYEQY
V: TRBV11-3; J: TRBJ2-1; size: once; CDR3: ASSLVDNEQF
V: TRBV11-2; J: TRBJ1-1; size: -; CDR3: ASSLDRPGGVAF
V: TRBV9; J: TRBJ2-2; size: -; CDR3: ASSLSGSLTGELF
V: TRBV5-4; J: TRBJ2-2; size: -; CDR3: ASSPGFTGELF
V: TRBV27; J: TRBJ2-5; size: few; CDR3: ASARGAAGETQY
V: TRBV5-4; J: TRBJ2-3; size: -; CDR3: ASSPTRQDSDTQY
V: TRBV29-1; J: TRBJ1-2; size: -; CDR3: SVEPGDEERP
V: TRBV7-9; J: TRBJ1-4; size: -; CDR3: ASQPGGHEKLF
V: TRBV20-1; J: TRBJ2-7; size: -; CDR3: SVNRYYEQY
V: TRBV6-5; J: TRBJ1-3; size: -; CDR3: ASSTRTGVGNTIY
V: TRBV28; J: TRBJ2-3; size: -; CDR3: ASSLESPAGGSTDTQY
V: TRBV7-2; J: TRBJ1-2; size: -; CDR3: ASSPRRAPHTGDGYT
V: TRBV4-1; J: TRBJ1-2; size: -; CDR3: ASSQTGKGYGYT
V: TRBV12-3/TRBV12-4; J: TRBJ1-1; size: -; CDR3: ASSLVTATEAF
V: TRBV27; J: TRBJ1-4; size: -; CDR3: ASSSDRSNEKLF
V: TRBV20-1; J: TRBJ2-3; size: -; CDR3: SARSGGAQY
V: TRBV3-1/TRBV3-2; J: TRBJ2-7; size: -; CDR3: ASSQGTSGYEQY
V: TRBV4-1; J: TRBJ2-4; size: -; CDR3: ASSQEAMRVPAAKNIQY
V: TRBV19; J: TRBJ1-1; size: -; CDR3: ASSLQGGTEAF
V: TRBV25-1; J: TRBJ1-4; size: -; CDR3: ASSLTGESEKLF
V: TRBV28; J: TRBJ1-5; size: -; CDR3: ATERASNQPQH
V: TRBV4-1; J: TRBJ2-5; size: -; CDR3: ASSQEPGLAGGLGTQY
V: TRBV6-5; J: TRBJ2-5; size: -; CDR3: ASRRSGGGGTQY
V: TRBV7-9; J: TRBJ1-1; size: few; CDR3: ASNSAGLWAEAF